This T cell receptor (beta chain) stems from a study of blood T cell repertoires in COVID-19. Across the whole study: Spain, Italy and the United States supplied samples that represented acute and convalescent COVID-19.

Assay: immunoSEQ multiplex PCR; the TCRdb copy retains only in-frame clones and omits some. The sample includes roughly 150,000 clones, roughly 83% seen only once; the top ten take over 4%. The cohort comprised adults aged about 18 to 89 years residing in 20 to 25 US areas. Cohorts were based on clinical histories the participants reported. The CDR3 extends over 16 amino acids. Trimming stripped 3 bases from V and 6 bases from J, with 20 bases between. CDR1 SGDLS and CDR2 YYNGEE come from the germline V gene. The clonotype comes from a man in his 70s who had been exposed to COVID-19. The chain is built from TRBV9 and TRBJ2-3; TRBD1 is a possible D gene (6 bases). Material for sequencing was PBMCs or T cells enriched from blood (not recorded which). The CDR3 nucleotides read TGTGCCAGCAGCGCACGAGAGGGACAATTCCGGGATACGCAGTATTTT. It translates to CASSAREGQFRDTQYF. The full variable domain, rest sourced from reference TRBV9 and TRBJ2-3, is DSGVTQTPKHLITATGQRVTLRCSPRSGDLSVYWYQQSLDQGLQFLIQYYNGEERAKGNILERFSAQQFPDLHSELNLSSLELGDSALYFCASSAREGQFRDTQYFGPGTRLTVL.